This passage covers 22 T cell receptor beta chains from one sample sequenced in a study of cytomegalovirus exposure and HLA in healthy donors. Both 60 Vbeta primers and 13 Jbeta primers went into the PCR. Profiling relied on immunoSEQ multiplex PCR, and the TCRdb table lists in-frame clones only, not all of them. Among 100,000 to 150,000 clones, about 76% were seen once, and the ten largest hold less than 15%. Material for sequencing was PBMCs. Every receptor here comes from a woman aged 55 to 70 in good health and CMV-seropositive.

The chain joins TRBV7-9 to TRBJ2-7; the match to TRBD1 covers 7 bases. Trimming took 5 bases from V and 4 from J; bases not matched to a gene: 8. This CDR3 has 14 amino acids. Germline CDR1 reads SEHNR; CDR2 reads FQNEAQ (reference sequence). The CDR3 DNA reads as TGTGCCAGCAGCCACACAGGGGCAAGGTACGAGCAGTACTTC. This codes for CASSHTGARYEQYF. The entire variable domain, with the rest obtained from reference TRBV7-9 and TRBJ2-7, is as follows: DTGVSQNPRHKITKRGQNVTFRCDPISEHNRLYWYRQTLGQGPEFLTYFQNEAQLEKSRLLSDRFSAERPKGSFSTLEIQRTEQGDSAMYLCASSHTGARYEQYFGPGTRLTVT.

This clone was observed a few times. CDR3 loop: CASTTGPNTNQPQHF. The DNA of the CDR3 is TGTGCCAGTACTACAGGGCCGAACACTAATCAGCCCCAGCATTTT. This chain links TRBV19 with TRBJ1-5; tentatively, D is TRBD1 (6 bases). Germline V gene sequence: CDR1 LNHDA, CDR2 SQIVND (reference sequence). Trimming took 7 bases from V and 4 from J, leaving 17 bases between them. The CDR3 runs to 15 residues.

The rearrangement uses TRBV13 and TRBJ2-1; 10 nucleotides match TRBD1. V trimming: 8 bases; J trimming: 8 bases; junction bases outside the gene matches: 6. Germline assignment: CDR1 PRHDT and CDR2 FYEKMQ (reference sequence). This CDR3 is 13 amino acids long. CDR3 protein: CASLGQGQHEQFF. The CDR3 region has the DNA TGTGCCAGCTTGGGACAGGGGCAACATGAGCAGTTCTTC.

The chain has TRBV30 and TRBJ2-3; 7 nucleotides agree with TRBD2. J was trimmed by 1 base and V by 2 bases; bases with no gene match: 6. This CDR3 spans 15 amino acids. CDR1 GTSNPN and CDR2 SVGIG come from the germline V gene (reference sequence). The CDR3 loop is CAWSPRGSGTDTQYF. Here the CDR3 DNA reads TGTGCCTGGAGTCCTCGCGGGAGCGGCACAGATACGCAGTATTTT.

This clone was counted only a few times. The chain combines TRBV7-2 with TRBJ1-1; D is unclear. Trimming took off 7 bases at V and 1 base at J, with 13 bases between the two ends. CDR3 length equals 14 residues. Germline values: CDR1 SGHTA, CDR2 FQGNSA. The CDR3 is CASIPARGNTEAFF. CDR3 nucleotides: TGTGCCAGCATCCCAGCTCGGGGGAACACTGAAGCTTTCTTT.

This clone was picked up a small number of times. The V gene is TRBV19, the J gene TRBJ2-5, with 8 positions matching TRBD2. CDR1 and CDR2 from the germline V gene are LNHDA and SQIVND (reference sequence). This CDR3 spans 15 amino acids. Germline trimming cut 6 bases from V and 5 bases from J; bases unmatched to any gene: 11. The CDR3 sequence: CASSRPGGRMETQYF. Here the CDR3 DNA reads TGTGCCAGTAGCCGTCCGGGGGGGCGTATGGAGACCCAGTACTTC.

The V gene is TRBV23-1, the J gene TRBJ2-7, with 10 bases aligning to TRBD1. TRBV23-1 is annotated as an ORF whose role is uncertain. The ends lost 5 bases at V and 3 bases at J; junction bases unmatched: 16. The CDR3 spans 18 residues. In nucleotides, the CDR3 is TGCGCCAGCAGTGAGCGGCTGTTGGGTGGGACAGGGGACTACGAGCAGTACTTC. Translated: CASSERLLGGTGDYEQYF.

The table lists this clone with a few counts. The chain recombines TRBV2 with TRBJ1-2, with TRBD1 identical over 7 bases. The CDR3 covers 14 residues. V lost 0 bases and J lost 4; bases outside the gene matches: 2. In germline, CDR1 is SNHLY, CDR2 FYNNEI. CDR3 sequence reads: CASSEAGTAYGYTF. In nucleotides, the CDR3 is TGTGCCAGCAGTGAAGCCGGGACAGCCTATGGCTACACCTTC.

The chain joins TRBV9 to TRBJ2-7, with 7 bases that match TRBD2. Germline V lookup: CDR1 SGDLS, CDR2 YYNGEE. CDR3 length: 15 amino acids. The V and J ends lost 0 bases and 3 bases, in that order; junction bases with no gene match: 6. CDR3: CASSVGGTNSYEQYF. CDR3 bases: TGTGCCAGCAGCGTAGGAGGGACTAACAGCTACGAGCAGTACTTC.

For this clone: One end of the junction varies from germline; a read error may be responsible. The CDR3 DNA reads as TGTGCCAGCAGCTCCGTACACAGCACACATACGCAGTATTTT. It encodes CASSSVHSTHTQYF. The chain uses TRBV5-6 and TRBJ2-3; D is uncertain. Germline-derived CDR1 and CDR2 are SGHDT and YYEEEE. CDR3 length: 14 amino acids.

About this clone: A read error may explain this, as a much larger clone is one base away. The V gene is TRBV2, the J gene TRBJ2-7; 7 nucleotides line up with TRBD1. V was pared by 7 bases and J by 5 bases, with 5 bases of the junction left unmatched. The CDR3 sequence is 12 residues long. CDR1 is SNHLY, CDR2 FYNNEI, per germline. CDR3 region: CASTTTGNEQYF. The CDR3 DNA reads TGTGCCAGCACCACGACAGGGAACGAGCAGTACTTC.

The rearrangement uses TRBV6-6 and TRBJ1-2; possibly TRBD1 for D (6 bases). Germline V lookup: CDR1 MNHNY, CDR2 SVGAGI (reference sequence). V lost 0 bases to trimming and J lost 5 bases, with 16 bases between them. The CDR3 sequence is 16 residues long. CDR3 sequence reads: CASSYSGLQGRYGYTF. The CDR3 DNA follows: TGTGCCAGCAGTTACTCGGGGTTGCAGGGGCGGTATGGCTACACCTTC.

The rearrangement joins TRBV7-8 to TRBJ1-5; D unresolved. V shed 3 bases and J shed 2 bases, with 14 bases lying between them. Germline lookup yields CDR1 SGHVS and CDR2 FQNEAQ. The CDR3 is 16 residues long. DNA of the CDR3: TGTGCCAGCAGCTTTTCTGGCAGGTCCCGCAATCAGCCCCAGCATTTT. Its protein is CASSFSGRSRNQPQHF.

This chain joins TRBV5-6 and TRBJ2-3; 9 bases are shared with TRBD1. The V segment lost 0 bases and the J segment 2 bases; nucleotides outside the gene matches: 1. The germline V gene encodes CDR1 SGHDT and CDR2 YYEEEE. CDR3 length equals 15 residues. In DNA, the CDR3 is TGTGCCAGCAGCTTGGGGGACAGGGCCACAGATACGCAGTATTTT. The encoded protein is CASSLGDRATDTQYF.

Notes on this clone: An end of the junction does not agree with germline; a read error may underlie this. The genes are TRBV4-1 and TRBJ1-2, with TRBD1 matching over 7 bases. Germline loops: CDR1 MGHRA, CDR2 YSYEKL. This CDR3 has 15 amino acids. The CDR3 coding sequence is TGCGCCAGCAGCCCCGGGGGACAGCAGAACTATGACTACACCTTC. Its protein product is CASSPGGQQNYDYTF.

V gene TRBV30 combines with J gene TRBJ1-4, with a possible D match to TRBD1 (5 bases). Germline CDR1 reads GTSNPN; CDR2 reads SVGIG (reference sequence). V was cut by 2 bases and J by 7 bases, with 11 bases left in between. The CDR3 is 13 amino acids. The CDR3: CAWSRKQGEKLFF. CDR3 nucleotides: TGTGCCTGGAGTCGCAAGCAGGGTGAAAAACTGTTTTTT.

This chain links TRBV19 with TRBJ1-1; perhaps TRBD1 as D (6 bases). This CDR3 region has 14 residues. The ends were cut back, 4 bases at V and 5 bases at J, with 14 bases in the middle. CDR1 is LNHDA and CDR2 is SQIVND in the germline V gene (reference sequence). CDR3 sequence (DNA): TGTGCCAGTAGTAGGCAGGGGATCGGTACTGAAGCTTTCTTT. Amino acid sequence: CASSRQGIGTEAFF.

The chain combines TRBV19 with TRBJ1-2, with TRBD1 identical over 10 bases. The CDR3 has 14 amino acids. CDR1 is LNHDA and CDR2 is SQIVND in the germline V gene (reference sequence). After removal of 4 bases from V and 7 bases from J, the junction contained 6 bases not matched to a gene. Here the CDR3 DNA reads TGTGCCAGTAGTACTCCGGGACAGGGGTCTGGCTACACCTTC. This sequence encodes CASSTPGQGSGYTF. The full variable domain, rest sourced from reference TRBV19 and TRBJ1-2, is DGGITQSPKYLFRKEGQNVTLSCEQNLNHDAMYWYRQDPGQGLRLIYYSQIVNDFQKGDIAEGYSVSREKKESFPLTVTSAQKNPTAFYLCASSTPGQGSGYTFGSGTRLTVV.

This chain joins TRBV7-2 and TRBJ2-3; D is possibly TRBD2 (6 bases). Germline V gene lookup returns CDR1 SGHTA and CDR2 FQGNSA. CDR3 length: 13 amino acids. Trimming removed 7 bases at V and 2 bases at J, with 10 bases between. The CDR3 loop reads CASTSDHTDTQYF. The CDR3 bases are TGTGCCAGCACTAGCGACCACACAGATACGCAGTATTTT. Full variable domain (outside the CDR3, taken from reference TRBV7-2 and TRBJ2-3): GAGVSQSPSNKVTEKGKDVELRCDPISGHTALYWYRQSLGQGLEFLIYFQGNSAPDKSGLPSDRFSAERTGGSVSTLTIQRTQQEDSAVYLCASTSDHTDTQYFGPGTRLTVL.

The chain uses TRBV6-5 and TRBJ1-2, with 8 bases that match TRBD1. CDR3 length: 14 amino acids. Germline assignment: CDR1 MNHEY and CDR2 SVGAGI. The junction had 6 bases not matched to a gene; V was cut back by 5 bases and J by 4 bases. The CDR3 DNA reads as TGTGCCAGCAGTCCGCGGACAGGGACCTATGGCTACACCTTC. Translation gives CASSPRTGTYGYTF.

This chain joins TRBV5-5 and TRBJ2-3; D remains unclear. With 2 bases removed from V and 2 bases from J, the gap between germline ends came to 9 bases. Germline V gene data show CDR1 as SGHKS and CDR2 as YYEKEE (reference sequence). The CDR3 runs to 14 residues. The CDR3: CASSFLTYTDTQYF. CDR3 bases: TGTGCCAGCAGCTTTCTCACATACACAGATACGCAGTATTTT.

CDR3: CASSIGSSGRTGELFF. In nucleotides, the CDR3 is TGTGCCAGTAGTATAGGAAGTAGCGGGAGGACCGGGGAGCTGTTTTTT. The chain joins TRBV19 to TRBJ2-2, with 10 nucleotides matching TRBD2. V gave up 1 base and J gave up 5 bases; unmatched junction bases: 4. The CDR3 is 16 residues long. Germline V lookup: CDR1 LNHDA, CDR2 SQIVND (reference sequence).